A single sample gave rise to the 13 T cell receptor beta chains below, sequenced in a study of T cells after posttransplantation cyclophosphamide. Busulfan-fludarabine conditioning, marrow transplant, and cyclophosphamide on days +3 and +4 were administered. Sequencing was performed with immunoSEQ multiplex PCR; in TCRdb, only in-frame clones are kept and a portion is missing. The repertoire consists of approximately 7,500 clones, none detected only once. Source: PBMCs, taken after allogeneic stem cell transplant with posttransplant cyclophosphamide. The source of these receptors is a young adult male patient who received an allogeneic stem cell transplant from an unrelated donor, was CMV-positive, and had acute and chronic GVHD. The graft donor may account for some of the T cells.

The sample holds many counts of this clone. The chain uses TRBV5-4 and TRBJ2-5; 10 bases match TRBD1. Germline V lookup: CDR1 SGHNT, CDR2 YYREEE (reference sequence). The CDR3 has 15 residues. V lost 1 base, J lost 5 bases, and 5 bases stayed unmatched. The CDR3 DNA follows: TGTGCCAGCAGCTTGTTGGGACAGGGGCGGGAGACCCAGTACTTC. Its translation: CASSLLGQGRETQYF. Supplemented by reference TRBV5-4 and TRBJ2-5, the full variable domain reads ETGVTQSPTHLIKTRGQQVTLRCSSQSGHNTVSWYQQALGQGPQFIFQYYREEENGRGNFPPRFSGLQFPNYSSELNVNALELDDSALYLCASSLLGQGRETQYFGPGTRLLVL.

This clone has ten or more counts. This chain uses TRBV5-1 with TRBJ2-7; 8 nucleotides match TRBD1. V was pared by 4 bases and J by 5 bases, with 8 bases of the junction left unmatched. CDR1 is SGHRS and CDR2 is YFSETQ in the germline V gene. The CDR3 is 14 residues long. CDR3 region: CASSPDRGDDEQYF. The CDR3 bases are TGCGCCAGCAGCCCCGACAGGGGTGACGACGAGCAGTACTTC.

This clone was observed at least ten times. The V and J genes are TRBV6-1 and TRBJ2-1; no clear D. Trimming left V 4 bases short and J 2 bases short, with 12 bases between. Germline CDR1 and CDR2: MNHNS and SASEGT. The CDR3 spans 15 residues. The CDR3 region has the DNA TGTGCCAGCAGTGGTCGGCAGGAAACCTACAATGAGCAGTTCTTC. Its protein is CASSGRQETYNEQFF.

This clone has at least ten counts. The chain has TRBV5-1 and TRBJ1-5; unclear D gene. The germline CDR1 and CDR2 sequences are SGHRS and YFSETQ. There are 15 residues in the CDR3. V was shortened by 2 bases and J by 11 bases, with 20 bases between the two germline ends. DNA for the CDR3: TGCGCCAGCAGCTTAGACGGGAACTCTCACATGGCCCAGCATTTT. This sequence encodes CASSLDGNSHMAQHF.

At least ten counts were recorded for this clone. The rearrangement uses TRBV5-1 and TRBJ2-1; 10 nucleotides match TRBD2. V gave up 2 bases and J gave up 7 bases; unmatched junction bases: 9. CDR1 and CDR2 (germline): SGHRS, YFSETQ. The CDR3 covers 16 residues. The CDR3 loop reads CASSFPSGGQQNEQFF. The CDR3 DNA is TGCGCCAGCAGCTTCCCTAGCGGGGGCCAACAAAATGAGCAGTTCTTC.

This clone was detected many times. This rearrangement joins TRBV6-1 to TRBJ2-2, with TRBD1 as a possible D gene (6 bases). The CDR3 has 16 amino acids. V shed 4 bases and J shed 3 bases, with 15 bases lying between them. Germline values: CDR1 MNHNS, CDR2 SASEGT. CDR3 DNA sequence: TGTGCCAGCAGTGCCACAGGGCGTCCTTACACCGGGGAGCTGTTTTTT. Residues: CASSATGRPYTGELFF.

V is TRBV7-6 and J is TRBJ2-1; 9 positions match TRBD1. The ends lost 2 bases at V and 8 bases at J; junction bases unmatched: 10. Germline CDR1 is SGHVS and CDR2 is FNYEAQ. This CDR3 has 16 residues. The CDR3 region is CASSLLGQGRRDEQFF. CDR3 nucleotides: TGTGCCAGCAGCTTATTAGGACAGGGGCGCAGGGATGAGCAGTTCTTC.

Within the sample, this clone is medium-sized. CDR3 amino acids: CASSERRWTEAFF. CDR3 bases: TGCGCCAGCAGTGAACGGCGGTGGACTGAAGCTTTCTTT. This rearrangement joins TRBV10-1 to TRBJ1-1, with unresolved D. From germline, CDR1 is WNHNN and CDR2 SYGVQD (reference sequence). V was clipped by 3 bases and J by 5 bases, with 10 bases between them. The CDR3 is 13 amino acids.

This clone counts as medium-sized. Here the CDR3 DNA reads TGTGCCAGCACTAATGGGAGAACCTCCTCTGGAAACACCATATATTTT. Amino acid sequence: CASTNGRTSSGNTIYF. The chain recombines TRBV6-6 with TRBJ1-3; D gene uncertain. The CDR3 length is 16 residues. Germline values: CDR1 MNHNY, CDR2 SVGAGI (reference sequence). The V and J ends lost 7 bases and 0 bases respectively, with 16 bases between them.

In this sample, this clone is medium-sized. CDR3 region: CASSPGTGSYGYTF. In DNA form, the CDR3 reads TGTGCCAGCAGTCCCGGGACAGGGTCTTATGGCTACACCTTC. This chain connects TRBV6-5 to TRBJ1-2; 9 positions agree with TRBD1. The V gene end was trimmed by 5 bases and the J gene end by 5 bases; junction bases not matched to a gene: 6. This CDR3 contains 14 residues. Germline CDR1 MNHEY, CDR2 SVGAGI.

This clone was recorded at least ten times. V gene TRBV15 combines with J gene TRBJ2-1; possibly TRBD2 for D (6 bases). V lost 4 bases, J lost 0 bases, and 10 bases lay in between. Germline values: CDR1 LNHNV, CDR2 YYDKDF (reference sequence). The CDR3 length is 15 residues. CDR3 nucleotides: TGTGCCACCAGCACTGCTAGCGACTCCTACAATGAGCAGTTCTTC. Encoded protein: CATSTASDSYNEQFF.

This clone came up many times. The CDR3 here is CSVATGRDTEAFF. CDR3 in DNA: TGCAGCGTGGCCACAGGTCGGGACACTGAAGCTTTCTTT. The chain links TRBV29-1 to TRBJ1-1, with D perhaps TRBD1 (5 bases). Looked up from germline, CDR1 is SQVTM and CDR2 is ANQGSEA. This CDR3 contains 13 residues. With 6 bases removed from V and 3 bases from J, the gap between germline ends came to 14 bases.

This clone was seen at least ten times. The CDR3 reads CALGPGTEAFF. In DNA form, the CDR3 reads TGTGCCCTGGGCCCGGGGACTGAAGCTTTCTTT. The chain is built from TRBV30 and TRBJ1-1; no clear D. Looked up from germline, CDR1 is GTSNPN and CDR2 is SVGIG (reference sequence). The V end lost 8 bases, the J end lost 5 bases, and 12 bases lay between the germline ends. The CDR3 is 11 amino acids. The full variable domain, its missing parts supplied by reference TRBV30 and TRBJ1-1, is SQTIHQWPATLVQPVGSPLSLECTVEGTSNPNLYWYRQAAGRGLQLLFYSVGIGQISSEVPQNLSASRPQDRQFILSSKKLLLSDSGFYLCALGPGTEAFFGQGTRLTVV.